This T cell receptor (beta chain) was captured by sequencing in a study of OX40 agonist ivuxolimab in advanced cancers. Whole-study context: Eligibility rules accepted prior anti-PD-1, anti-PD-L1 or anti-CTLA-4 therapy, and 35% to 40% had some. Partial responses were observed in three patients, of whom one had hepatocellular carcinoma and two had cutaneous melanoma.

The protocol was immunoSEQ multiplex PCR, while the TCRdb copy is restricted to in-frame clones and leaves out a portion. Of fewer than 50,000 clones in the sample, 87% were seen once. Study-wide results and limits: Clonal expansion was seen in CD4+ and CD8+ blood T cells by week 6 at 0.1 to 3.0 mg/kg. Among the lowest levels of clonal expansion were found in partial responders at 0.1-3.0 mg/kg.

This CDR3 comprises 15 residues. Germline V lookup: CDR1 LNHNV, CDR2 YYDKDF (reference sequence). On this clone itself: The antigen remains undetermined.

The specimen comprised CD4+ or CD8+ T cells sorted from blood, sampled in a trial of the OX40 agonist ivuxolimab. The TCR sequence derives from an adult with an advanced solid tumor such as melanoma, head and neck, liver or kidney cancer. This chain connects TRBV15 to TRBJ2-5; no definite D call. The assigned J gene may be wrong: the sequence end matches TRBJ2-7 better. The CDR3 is CATSSQDGESYEQYF. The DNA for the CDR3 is TGTGCCACCAGCAGTCAGGACGGTGAGTCCTACGAGCAGTACTTC.